This TCR beta chain derives from a study of blood T cells in healthy people across ages. Study overall: About one barcoded beta molecule per two T cells came from capture by template switching. The study's findings and limits: In long-lived donors, naive CD4+ cell counts and diversity exceeded those of aged donors.

Comments on this clonotype: The antigen is unknown.

It was with a sample-barcoded 5' primer and a J-beta primer mix that a second PCR of roughly 7 to 12 cycles was run. A single record per CDR3 protein comes from TCRdb applying MiXCR to the 5' RACE reads. The repertoire includes fewer than 750,000 distinct CDR3 sequences, less than 60% of them detected once, and approximately 23% sits in the top ten. Per germline, CDR1 MNHEY and CDR2 SVGEGT. CDR3 length: 15 residues. V was clipped by 4 bases and J by 0 bases, with 13 bases between them. The chain is built from TRBV6-2 or TRBV6-3 and TRBJ2-7; possibly TRBD1 for D (6 bases). The receptor was isolated from an older man in good health. Sequencing was performed on blood. The CDR3 reads CASSWGQASSYEQYF. CDR3 nucleotide sequence: TGTGCCAGCAGTTGGGGACAAGCGAGCTCCTACGAGCAGTACTTC.